The 9 T cell receptor beta chains reported below all come from one sample, sequenced in a study of cytomegalovirus exposure and HLA in healthy donors. This PCR relied on a set of 60 Vbeta primers and 13 Jbeta primers. Some clones are missing from TCRdb's copy, which holds only in-frame ones; the method was immunoSEQ multiplex PCR. In total, the table holds approximately 110,000 clones. The sample comprised PBMCs. These receptor sequences come from a young man in good health and CMV-seronegative.

The chain employs TRBV9 and TRBJ2-7; TRBD2 agrees at 9 bases. Unmatched junction bases numbered 9, after V lost 4 bases and J lost 4 bases. This CDR3 region has 15 residues. Germline loops: CDR1 SGDLS, CDR2 YYNGEE. CDR3 sequence: CASSLGGSGSYEQYF. Written as DNA, the CDR3 is TGTGCCAGCAGCCTCGGTGGTAGCGGGAGTTACGAGCAGTACTTC.

This CDR3 is CASSLDRDVRGPYEQYF. The CDR3 DNA reads as TGTGCCAGCAGCTTGGACAGGGACGTTAGAGGACCCTACGAGCAGTACTTC. V gene TRBV7-6 combines with J gene TRBJ2-5; TRBD1 matches at 8 bases. The DNA end favors TRBJ2-7, so the J call may be wrong. This CDR3 is 17 amino acids long. Germline V lookup: CDR1 SGHVS, CDR2 FNYEAQ.

The rearrangement links TRBV9 to TRBJ2-3, with 10 bases lining up with TRBD2. Per the germline V gene, CDR1 is SGDLS and CDR2 is YYNGEE. CDR3 length equals 17 residues. With V trimmed by 2 bases and J by 4 bases, 10 bases remained unmatched. In DNA form, the CDR3 reads TGTGCCAGCAGCGTTGTGCTAGCGGGAGAAGGGGCAGATACGCAGTATTTT. It specifies CASSVVLAGEGADTQYF.

The chain carries TRBV7-9 and TRBJ1-4; 7 positions agree with TRBD1. V dropped 4 bases and J dropped 4; count of bases not matched to a gene: 15. This CDR3 is built from 18 residues. Germline V lookup: CDR1 SEHNR, CDR2 FQNEAQ (reference sequence). The CDR3 nucleotides read TGTGCCAGCAGCTCGCGGGACAGCTATCCCCTGTATAATGAAAAACTGTTTTTT. Translated: CASSSRDSYPLYNEKLFF. Drawing the rest from reference TRBV7-9 and TRBJ1-4, the complete variable domain is DTGVSQNPRHKITKRGQNVTFRCDPISEHNRLYWYRQTLGQGPEFLTYFQNEAQLEKSRLLSDRFSAERPKGSFSTLEIQRTEQGDSAMYLCASSSRDSYPLYNEKLFFGSGTQLSVL.

The genes are TRBV5-1 and TRBJ2-1; D may be TRBD2 (5 bases). V was shortened by 4 bases and J by 2 bases, with 19 bases between the two germline ends. Germline assignment: CDR1 SGHRS and CDR2 YFSETQ. The CDR3 spans 17 residues. CDR3 DNA: TGCGCCAGCAGCCTGGACGAGGGAGCTCTAACCTACAATGAGCAGTTCTTC. Translated: CASSLDEGALTYNEQFF.

This rearrangement joins TRBV2 to TRBJ2-7; D might be TRBD1 (6 bases). V lost 0 bases to trimming and J lost 2 bases, with 14 bases between them. The CDR3 consists of 16 residues. Germline lookup yields CDR1 SNHLY and CDR2 FYNNEI. CDR3 nucleotide sequence: TGTGCCAGCAGTGAAGCGAGCAGGACAGCAACCTACGAGCAGTACTTC. Translated, it gives CASSEASRTATYEQYF.

V and J are TRBV19 and TRBJ2-5; no reliable D call. V shed 10 bases and J shed 1 base, with 10 bases lying between them. Germline V gives CDR1 LNHDA, CDR2 SQIVND (reference sequence). The CDR3 sequence is 12 residues long. CDR3 DNA: TGTGCCACCGCAGGAACCCAAGAGACCCAGTACTTC. Translation: CATAGTQETQYF.

This chain joins TRBV30 and TRBJ1-2; perhaps TRBD1 as D (5 bases). The CDR3 contains 12 residues. The germline V gene has CDR1 GTSNPN and CDR2 SVGIG (reference sequence). V was trimmed by 2 bases and J by 5 bases, leaving 9 bases between them. The CDR3 DNA follows: TGTGCCTGGAGTAGCACAGGTTATGGCTACACCTTC. Amino acids: CAWSSTGYGYTF.

The gene calls are TRBV7-9 and TRBJ2-1; TRBD2 matches at 8 bases. Trimming removed 0 bases from V and 3 bases from J; junction bases left unmatched: 7. CDR1 is SEHNR and CDR2 is FQNEAQ in the germline V gene (reference sequence). The CDR3 consists of 17 residues. Written as DNA, the CDR3 is TGTGCCAGCAGCTTAGCACTAGCGGAAACTAACTACAATGAGCAGTTCTTC. Translation: CASSLALAETNYNEQFF.